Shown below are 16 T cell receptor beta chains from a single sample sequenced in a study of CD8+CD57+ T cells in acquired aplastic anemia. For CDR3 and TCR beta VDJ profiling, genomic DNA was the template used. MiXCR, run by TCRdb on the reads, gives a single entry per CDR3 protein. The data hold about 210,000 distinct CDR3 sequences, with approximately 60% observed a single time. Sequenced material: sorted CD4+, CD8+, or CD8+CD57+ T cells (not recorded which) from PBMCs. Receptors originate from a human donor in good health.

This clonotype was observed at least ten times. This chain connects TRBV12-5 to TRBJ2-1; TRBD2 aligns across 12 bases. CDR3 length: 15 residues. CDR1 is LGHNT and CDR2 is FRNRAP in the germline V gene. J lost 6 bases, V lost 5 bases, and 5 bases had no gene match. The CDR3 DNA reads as TGTGCTAGTGGTCCCGGACTAGCGGGATTCAATGAGCAGTTCTTC. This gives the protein CASGPGLAGFNEQFF.

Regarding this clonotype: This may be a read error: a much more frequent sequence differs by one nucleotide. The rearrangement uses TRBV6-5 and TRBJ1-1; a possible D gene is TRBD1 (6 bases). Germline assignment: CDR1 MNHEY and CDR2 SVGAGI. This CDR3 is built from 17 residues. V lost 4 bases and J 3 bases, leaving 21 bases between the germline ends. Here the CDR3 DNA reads TGTGCCAGCAGTTGGGGACGGGGGGCTTTCTTGGACACTGAAGCTTTCTTT. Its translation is CASSWGRGAFLDTEAFF.

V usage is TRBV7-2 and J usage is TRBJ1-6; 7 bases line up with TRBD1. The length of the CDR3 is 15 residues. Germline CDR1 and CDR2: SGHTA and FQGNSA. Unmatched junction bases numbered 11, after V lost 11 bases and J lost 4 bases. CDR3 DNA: TGTGCCGGCCGGGACAGAACCAATTATAATTCACCCCTCCACTTT. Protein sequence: CAGRDRTNYNSPLHF.

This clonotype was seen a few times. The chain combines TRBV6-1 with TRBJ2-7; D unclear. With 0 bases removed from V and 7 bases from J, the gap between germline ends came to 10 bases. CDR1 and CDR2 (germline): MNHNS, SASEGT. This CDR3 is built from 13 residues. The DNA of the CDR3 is TGTGCCAGCAGTGAAGCGCAAGAGAAGGAGCAGTACGTC. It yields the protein CASSEAQEKEQYV.

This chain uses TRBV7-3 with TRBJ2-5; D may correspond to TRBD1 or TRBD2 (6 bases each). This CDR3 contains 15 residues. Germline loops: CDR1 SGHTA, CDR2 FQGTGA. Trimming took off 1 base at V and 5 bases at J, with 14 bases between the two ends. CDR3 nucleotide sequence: TGTGCCAGCAGCTTAAACCAGGGGAGGTGGGAGACCCAGTACTTC. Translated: CASSLNQGRWETQYF.

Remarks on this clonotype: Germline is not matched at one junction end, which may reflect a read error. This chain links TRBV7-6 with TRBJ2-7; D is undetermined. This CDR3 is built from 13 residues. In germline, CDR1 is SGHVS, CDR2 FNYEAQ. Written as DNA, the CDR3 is TGTGCCGGCAGCTTAGAAGGCGGATACGAGCAGTGCTTC. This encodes CAGSLEGGYEQCF.

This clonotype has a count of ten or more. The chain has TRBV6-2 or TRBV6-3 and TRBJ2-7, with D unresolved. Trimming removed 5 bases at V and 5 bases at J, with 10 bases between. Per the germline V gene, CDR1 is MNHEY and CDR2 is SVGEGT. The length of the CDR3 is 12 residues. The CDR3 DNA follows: TGTGCCAGCAGTAGCTCTTCCGACGAGCAGTACTTC. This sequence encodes CASSSSSDEQYF.

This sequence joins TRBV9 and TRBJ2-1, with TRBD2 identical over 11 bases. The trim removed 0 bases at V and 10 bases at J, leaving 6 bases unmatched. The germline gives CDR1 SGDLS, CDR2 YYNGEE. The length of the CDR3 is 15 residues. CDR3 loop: CASSVDSGRVREQFF. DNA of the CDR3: TGTGCCAGCAGCGTAGATAGCGGGAGGGTGCGGGAGCAGTTCTTC.

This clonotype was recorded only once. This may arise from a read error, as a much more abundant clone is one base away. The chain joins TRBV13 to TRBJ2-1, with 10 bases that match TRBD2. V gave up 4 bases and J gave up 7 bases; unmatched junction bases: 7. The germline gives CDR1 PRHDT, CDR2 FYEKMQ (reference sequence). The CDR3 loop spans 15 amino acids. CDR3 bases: TGTGCCAGCAGCTCCGGACTAGCGGCTCGGAATGAGCAGTTCTTC. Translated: CASSSGLAARNEQFF.

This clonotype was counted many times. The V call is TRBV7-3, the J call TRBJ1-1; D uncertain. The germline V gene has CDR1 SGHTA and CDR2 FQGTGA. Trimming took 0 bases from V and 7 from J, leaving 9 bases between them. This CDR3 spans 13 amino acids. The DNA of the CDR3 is TGTGCCAGCAGCTTAACCGGAGAAGGTGAAGCTTTCTTT. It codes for CASSLTGEGEAFF. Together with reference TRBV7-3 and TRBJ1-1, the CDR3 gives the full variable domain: GAGVSQTPSNKVTEKGKYVELRCDPISGHTALYWYRQSLGQGPEFLIYFQGTGAADDSGLPNDRFFAVRPEGSVSTLKIQRTERGDSAVYLCASSLTGEGEAFFGQGTRLTVV.

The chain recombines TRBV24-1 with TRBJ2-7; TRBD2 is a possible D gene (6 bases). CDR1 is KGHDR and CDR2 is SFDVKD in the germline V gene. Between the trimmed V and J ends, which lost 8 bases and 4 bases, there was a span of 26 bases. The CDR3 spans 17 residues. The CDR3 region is CATNGGDGQENGYEQYF. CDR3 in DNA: TGTGCCACCAACGGGGGAGATGGACAAGAAAATGGGTACGAGCAGTACTTC.

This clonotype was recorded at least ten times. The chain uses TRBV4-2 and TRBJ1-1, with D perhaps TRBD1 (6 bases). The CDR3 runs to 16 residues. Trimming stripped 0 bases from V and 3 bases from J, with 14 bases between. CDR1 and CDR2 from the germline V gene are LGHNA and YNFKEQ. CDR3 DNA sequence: TGTGCCAGCAGCCAAGATCGAAGGGGGTCGGACACTGAAGCTTTCTTT. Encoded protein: CASSQDRRGSDTEAFF.

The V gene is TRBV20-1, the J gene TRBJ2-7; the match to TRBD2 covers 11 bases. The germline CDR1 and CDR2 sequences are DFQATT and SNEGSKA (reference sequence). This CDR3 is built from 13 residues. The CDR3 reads CSLAGGRAYEQYF. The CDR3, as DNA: TGCAGCTTAGCGGGGGGGCGGGCCTACGAGCAGTACTTC.

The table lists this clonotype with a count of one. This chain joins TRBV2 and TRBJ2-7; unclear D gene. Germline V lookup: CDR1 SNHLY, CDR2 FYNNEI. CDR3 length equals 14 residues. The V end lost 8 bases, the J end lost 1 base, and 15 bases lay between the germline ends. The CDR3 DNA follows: TGTGCCAGCCTCCCCGGACGGTTGTCCTACGAGCAGTACTTC. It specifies CASLPGRLSYEQYF. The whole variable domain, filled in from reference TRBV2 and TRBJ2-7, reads EPEVTQTPSHQVTQMGQEVILRCVPISNHLYFYWYRQILGQKVEFLVSFYNNEISEKSEIFDDQFSVERPDGSNFTLKIRSTKLEDSAMYFCASLPGRLSYEQYFGPGTRLTVT.

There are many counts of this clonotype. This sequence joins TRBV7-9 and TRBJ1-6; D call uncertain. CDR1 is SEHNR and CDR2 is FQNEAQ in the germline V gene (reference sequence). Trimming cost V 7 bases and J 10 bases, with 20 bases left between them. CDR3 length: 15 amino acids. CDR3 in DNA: TGTGCCAGCACCCCGGTTGAGGGAACTTCGTCACCCCTCCACTTT. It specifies CASTPVEGTSSPLHF.

In DNA form, the CDR3 reads TGCAGTGCTATCCCCGCTAGCGGGATTCAAGAGACCCAGTACTTC. It translates to CSAIPASGIQETQYF. V gene TRBV20-1 combines with J gene TRBJ2-5, with TRBD2 matching over 9 bases. The CDR3 consists of 15 residues. Germline lookup yields CDR1 DFQATT and CDR2 SNEGSKA (reference sequence). Trimming removed 4 bases from V and 2 bases from J; junction bases left unmatched: 8.